This is a list of T cell receptor beta chains from one sample in a study of T cell responses to AZD1222 COVID-19 vaccine. Here immunoSEQ multiplex PCR was the method, and the copy in TCRdb shows in-frame clones only, minus some. The table includes 55,000 to 65,000 clones, approximately 83% detected once. This specimen consisted of peripheral blood, obtained on day 0 of AZD1222 vaccination. All receptors come from an adult in good health. Each CDR3 is given with its conserved first and last residue. Each record gives: J gene, D gene, V gene, clone size, CDR3 protein, CDR3 DNA. D genes are given only for firm matches. A row's size may be missing; if present it is once, few, many or a size class.

j_gene: TRBJ1-1
d_gene: TRBD1
v_gene: TRBV6-5
abundance: -
CDR3aa: CASRDREGSEAFF
CDR3nt: TGTGCCAGCAGAGACAGGGAGGGCTCTGAAGCTTTCTTT

j_gene: TRBJ1-2
d_gene: -
v_gene: TRBV4-2
abundance: -
CDR3aa: CASSQPRGRNYGYTF
CDR3nt: TGTGCCAGCAGCCAGCCGAGGGGAAGGAACTATGGCTACACCTTC

j_gene: TRBJ2-3
d_gene: -
v_gene: TRBV28
abundance: -
CDR3aa: CASSFPRGTDTQYF
CDR3nt: TGTGCCAGCAGTTTCCCCAGGGGCACGGATACGCAGTATTTT

j_gene: TRBJ2-1
d_gene: TRBD1
v_gene: TRBV29-1
abundance: -
CDR3aa: CSVRDRGDAEQFF
CDR3nt: TGCAGCGTTCGAGACAGGGGGGATGCAGAGCAGTTCTTC

j_gene: TRBJ2-5
d_gene: TRBD2
v_gene: TRBV4-2
abundance: -
CDR3aa: CASSQWTSGGDEYQETQYF
CDR3nt: TGTGCCAGCAGCCAGTGGACTAGCGGGGGGGACGAGTACCAAGAGACCCAGTACTTC

j_gene: TRBJ1-5
d_gene: TRBD1
v_gene: TRBV5-8
abundance: once
CDR3aa: CASRYHPPVTGTVADQPQHF
CDR3nt: TGTGCCAGCAGATACCACCCCCCGGTGACAGGGACCGTCGCGGATCAGCCCCAGCATTTT

j_gene: TRBJ1-4
d_gene: -
v_gene: TRBV6-5
abundance: -
CDR3aa: CASSYGTNNEKLFF
CDR3nt: TGTGCCAGCAGTTACGGAACGAATAATGAAAAACTGTTTTTT

j_gene: TRBJ1-1
d_gene: -
v_gene: TRBV11-1
abundance: -
CDR3aa: CASSWGSGVAEAFF
CDR3nt: TGTGCCAGCAGCTGGGGGTCAGGAGTTGCTGAAGCTTTCTTT

j_gene: TRBJ1-5
d_gene: -
v_gene: TRBV19
abundance: -
CDR3aa: CASSPPLEVYSNQPQHF
CDR3nt: TGTGCCAGTAGTCCCCCGCTCGAGGTTTATAGCAATCAGCCCCAGCATTTT

j_gene: TRBJ1-6
d_gene: TRBD1
v_gene: TRBV18
abundance: -
CDR3aa: CASSTTGEGYSPLHF
CDR3nt: TGTGCCAGCTCGACAACAGGGGAGGGGTATTCACCCCTCCACTTT

j_gene: TRBJ2-7
d_gene: TRBD1
v_gene: TRBV12-3/TRBV12-4
abundance: -
CDR3aa: CASSWTGGYEQYF
CDR3nt: TGTGCCAGCAGTTGGACAGGGGGGTACGAGCAGTACTTC

j_gene: TRBJ2-5
d_gene: -
v_gene: TRBV7-9
abundance: -
CDR3aa: CASSLVGGFETQYF
CDR3nt: TGTGCCAGCAGCTTAGTAGGAGGATTTGAGACCCAGTACTTC

j_gene: TRBJ2-3
d_gene: TRBD2
v_gene: TRBV6-5
abundance: -
CDR3aa: CASSYGLAGVTDTQYF
CDR3nt: TGTGCCAGCAGTTACGGGCTAGCGGGGGTCACAGATACGCAGTATTTT

j_gene: TRBJ1-5
d_gene: -
v_gene: TRBV12-2
abundance: -
CDR3aa: CASRLEHRDRGIWRQPQHF
CDR3nt: TGTGCAAGTCGCTTAGAACATAGGGACAGGGGAATCTGGAGGCAGCCCCAGCATTTT

j_gene: TRBJ2-2
d_gene: -
v_gene: TRBV6-2/TRBV6-3
abundance: -
CDR3aa: CASSPRRQIGELFF
CDR3nt: TGTGCCAGCAGTCCCAGACGGCAGATCGGGGAGCTGTTTTTT

j_gene: TRBJ1-3
d_gene: TRBD1
v_gene: TRBV28
abundance: few
CDR3aa: CASSWTGAVAGNTIYF
CDR3nt: TGTGCCAGCAGTTGGACAGGGGCAGTAGCTGGAAACACCATATATTTT

j_gene: TRBJ1-3
d_gene: TRBD1
v_gene: TRBV9
abundance: -
CDR3aa: CASSVDRAWGNTIYF
CDR3nt: TGTGCCAGCAGCGTCGACAGGGCCTGGGGAAACACCATATATTTT

j_gene: TRBJ2-7
d_gene: TRBD1
v_gene: TRBV3-1/TRBV3-2
abundance: -
CDR3aa: CASSSRDRGLSF
CDR3nt: TGTGCCAGCAGCAGCCGGGACAGGGGTTTATCATTC

j_gene: TRBJ1-1
d_gene: -
v_gene: TRBV24-1
abundance: -
CDR3aa: CATSDSGTPEAFF
CDR3nt: TGTGCCACCAGTGACAGTGGGACCCCTGAAGCTTTCTTT

j_gene: TRBJ1-6
d_gene: -
v_gene: TRBV5-1
abundance: -
CDR3aa: CASRVDSYYNSPLHF
CDR3nt: TGCGCCAGCAGGGTGGACAGTTACTATAATTCACCCCTCCACTTT

j_gene: TRBJ2-3
d_gene: TRBD1
v_gene: TRBV28
abundance: -
CDR3aa: CASSRSRDRYTDTQYF
CDR3nt: TGTGCCAGCAGCCGCTCCCGGGACAGATACACAGATACGCAGTATTTT

j_gene: TRBJ2-1
d_gene: -
v_gene: TRBV21-1
abundance: -
CDR3aa: CASSTPAGGLVEQFF
CDR3nt: TGTGCCAGCAGCACCCCAGCGGGGGGGTTGGTTGAGCAGTTCTTC

j_gene: TRBJ2-7
d_gene: -
v_gene: TRBV6-1
abundance: -
CDR3aa: CASSEARQAFYEQYF
CDR3nt: TGTGCCAGCAGTGAAGCAAGGCAGGCTTTTTACGAGCAGTACTTC

j_gene: TRBJ2-2
d_gene: -
v_gene: TRBV11-3
abundance: -
CDR3aa: CASSPGVRAGELFF
CDR3nt: TGTGCCAGCAGCCCAGGGGTGCGGGCCGGGGAGCTGTTTTTT

j_gene: TRBJ1-3
d_gene: -
v_gene: TRBV7-2
abundance: -
CDR3aa: CASSFTFPQDTIYF
CDR3nt: TGTGCCAGCAGCTTCACCTTTCCCCAGGACACCATATATTTT

j_gene: TRBJ2-2
d_gene: -
v_gene: TRBV13
abundance: -
CDR3aa: CASSLDLGAPGTGELFF
CDR3nt: TGTGCCAGCAGCTTAGATCTCGGGGCCCCGGGCACCGGGGAGCTGTTTTTT

j_gene: TRBJ2-1
d_gene: TRBD2
v_gene: TRBV28
abundance: -
CDR3aa: CASRTAGGPHEQFF
CDR3nt: TGTGCCAGCAGGACAGCGGGGGGGCCTCATGAGCAGTTCTTC

j_gene: TRBJ1-1
d_gene: -
v_gene: TRBV29-1
abundance: once
CDR3aa: CSVFGVRGLTEAFF
CDR3nt: TGCAGCGTCTTCGGGGTGAGGGGCCTTACTGAAGCTTTCTTT

j_gene: TRBJ1-4
d_gene: -
v_gene: TRBV18
abundance: -
CDR3aa: CASSPATNEKLFF
CDR3nt: TGTGCCAGCTCCCCTGCAACTAATGAAAAACTGTTTTTT

j_gene: TRBJ1-2
d_gene: -
v_gene: TRBV6-5
abundance: -
CDR3aa: CASSYSATGRGYTF
CDR3nt: TGTGCCAGCAGTTACTCGGCAACGGGGCGTGGCTACACCTTC

j_gene: TRBJ1-2
d_gene: TRBD1
v_gene: TRBV28
abundance: once
CDR3aa: CASSTQPGQTF
CDR3nt: TGTGCCAGCAGTACACAACCGGGACAGACCTTC

j_gene: TRBJ2-1
d_gene: -
v_gene: TRBV6-1
abundance: -
CDR3aa: CASSEVVGHNEQFF
CDR3nt: TGTGCCAGCAGTGAAGTAGTAGGGCACAATGAGCAGTTCTTC

j_gene: TRBJ2-1
d_gene: TRBD1
v_gene: TRBV3-1/TRBV3-2
abundance: -
CDR3aa: CASSQDVGQGYNEQFF
CDR3nt: TGTGCCAGCAGCCAAGATGTGGGACAGGGATACAATGAGCAGTTCTTC

j_gene: TRBJ2-7
d_gene: -
v_gene: TRBV7-8
abundance: -
CDR3aa: CASSLVFYEQYF
CDR3nt: TGTGCCAGCAGCTTAGTATTCTACGAGCAGTACTTC

j_gene: TRBJ2-7
d_gene: TRBD2
v_gene: TRBV14
abundance: -
CDR3aa: CASSSGVEQYF
CDR3nt: TGTGCCAGCAGCAGCGGGGTCGAGCAGTACTTC

j_gene: TRBJ2-7
d_gene: -
v_gene: TRBV5-8
abundance: -
CDR3aa: CASSFQGNYEQYF
CDR3nt: TGTGCCAGCAGCTTTCAGGGGAACTACGAGCAGTACTTC

j_gene: TRBJ2-5
d_gene: -
v_gene: TRBV5-4
abundance: -
CDR3aa: CASSLWDGETQYF
CDR3nt: TGTGCCAGCAGCTTGTGGGACGGAGAGACCCAGTACTTC

j_gene: TRBJ1-6
d_gene: -
v_gene: TRBV19
abundance: -
CDR3aa: CASSIGEVRGSPLHF
CDR3nt: TGTGCCAGTAGTATAGGGGAGGTCAGGGGTTCACCCCTCCACTTT

j_gene: TRBJ2-1
d_gene: TRBD1
v_gene: TRBV5-4
abundance: few
CDR3aa: CASSQQGISSYNEQFF
CDR3nt: TGTGCCAGCAGCCAACAGGGGATAAGCTCCTACAATGAGCAGTTCTTC

j_gene: TRBJ1-6
d_gene: -
v_gene: TRBV19
abundance: once
CDR3aa: CASSSVGQGNSPLHF
CDR3nt: TGTGCCAGTAGTTCCGTCGGGCAGGGCAATTCACCCCTCCACTTT

j_gene: TRBJ1-5
d_gene: -
v_gene: TRBV27
abundance: -
CDR3aa: CAKLPANQPQHF
CDR3nt: TGTGCCAAACTCCCCGCGAATCAGCCCCAGCATTTT

j_gene: TRBJ1-4
d_gene: -
v_gene: TRBV19
abundance: -
CDR3aa: CASRTTDLPSTNEKLFF
CDR3nt: TGTGCCAGTAGAACGACAGACCTTCCTTCAACTAATGAAAAACTGTTTTTT

j_gene: TRBJ2-7
d_gene: TRBD2
v_gene: TRBV6-1
abundance: once
CDR3aa: CASSEGLAGGDAYEQYF
CDR3nt: TGTGCCAGCAGTGAGGGACTAGCGGGGGGTGACGCCTACGAGCAGTACTTC

j_gene: TRBJ1-5
d_gene: -
v_gene: TRBV6-5
abundance: -
CDR3aa: CASSRWTDYQPQHF
CDR3nt: TGTGCCAGCAGCCGGTGGACAGATTATCAGCCCCAGCATTTT

j_gene: TRBJ2-5
d_gene: -
v_gene: TRBV7-2
abundance: -
CDR3aa: CASSLAGGQIKGETQYF
CDR3nt: TGTGCCAGCAGCTTAGCGGGGGGGCAAATAAAGGGAGAGACCCAGTACTTC

j_gene: TRBJ1-1
d_gene: -
v_gene: TRBV14
abundance: -
CDR3aa: CASSQSGRVNTEAFF
CDR3nt: TGTGCCAGCAGCCAAAGTGGTCGTGTGAACACTGAAGCTTTCTTT

j_gene: TRBJ2-7
d_gene: TRBD1
v_gene: TRBV7-9
abundance: -
CDR3aa: CASTFTGANYEQYF
CDR3nt: TGTGCCAGCACCTTTACAGGGGCCAACTACGAGCAGTACTTC

j_gene: TRBJ1-1
d_gene: -
v_gene: TRBV12-3/TRBV12-4
abundance: -
CDR3aa: CASSFMENTEAFF
CDR3nt: TGTGCCAGCAGTTTTATGGAGAACACTGAAGCTTTCTTT

j_gene: TRBJ2-7
d_gene: -
v_gene: TRBV30
abundance: -
CDR3aa: CAWSGRGLAYEQYF
CDR3nt: TGTGCCTGGTCAGGGAGGGGGCTGGCCTACGAGCAGTACTTC

j_gene: TRBJ2-1
d_gene: -
v_gene: TRBV12-3/TRBV12-4
abundance: few
CDR3aa: CASSLGGVNEQFF
CDR3nt: TGTGCCAGCAGTTTAGGGGGGGTGAATGAGCAGTTCTTC

j_gene: TRBJ2-4
d_gene: -
v_gene: TRBV28
abundance: -
CDR3aa: CASSRDIPGENIQYF
CDR3nt: TGTGCCAGCAGTAGAGACATTCCGGGGGAAAACATTCAGTACTTC

j_gene: TRBJ1-5
d_gene: TRBD1
v_gene: TRBV12-3/TRBV12-4
abundance: -
CDR3aa: CASSYDRDQPQHF
CDR3nt: TGTGCCAGCAGTTACGACAGGGATCAGCCCCAGCATTTT

j_gene: TRBJ2-1
d_gene: -
v_gene: TRBV19
abundance: once
CDR3aa: CASSKRGPYNEQFF
CDR3nt: TGTGCCAGTAGTAAAAGGGGCCCCTACAATGAGCAGTTCTTC